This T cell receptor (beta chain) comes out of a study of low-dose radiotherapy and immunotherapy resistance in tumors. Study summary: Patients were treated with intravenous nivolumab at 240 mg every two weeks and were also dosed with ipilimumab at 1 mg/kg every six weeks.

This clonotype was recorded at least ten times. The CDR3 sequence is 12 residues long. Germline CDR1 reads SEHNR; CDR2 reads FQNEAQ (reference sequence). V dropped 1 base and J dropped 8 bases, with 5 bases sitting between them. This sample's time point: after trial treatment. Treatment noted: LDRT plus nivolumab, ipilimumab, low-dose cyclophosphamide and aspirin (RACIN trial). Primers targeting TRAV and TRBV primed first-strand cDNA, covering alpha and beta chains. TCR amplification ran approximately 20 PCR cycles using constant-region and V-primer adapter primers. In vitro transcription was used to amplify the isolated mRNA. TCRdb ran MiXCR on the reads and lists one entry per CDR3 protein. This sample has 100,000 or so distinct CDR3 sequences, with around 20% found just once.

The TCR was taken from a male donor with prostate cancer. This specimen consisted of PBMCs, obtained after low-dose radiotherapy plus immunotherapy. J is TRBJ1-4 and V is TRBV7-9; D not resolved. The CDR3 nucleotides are TGTGCCAGCAGCTTAGTACGAGAAAAACTGTTTTTT. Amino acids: CASSLVREKLFF. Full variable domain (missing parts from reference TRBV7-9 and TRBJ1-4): DTGVSQNPRHKITKRGQNVTFRCDPISEHNRLYWYRQTLGQGPEFLTYFQNEAQLEKSRLLSDRFSAERPKGSFSTLEIQRTEQGDSAMYLCASSLVREKLFFGSGTQLSVL.